Relative to its sample, the clone carrying this TCR beta chain is medium-sized. The antigen remains unidentified. The data stem from a study of tumor-infiltrating lymphocytes in localized non-small cell lung cancer. Overall study findings and caveats: No link was found between tumor T-cell fraction and recurrence-free survival.

Germline loops: CDR1 MNHNS, CDR2 SASEGT. V shed 1 base and J shed 4 bases, with 8 bases lying between them. The CDR3 spans 14 residues. Assay used: immunoSEQ multiplex PCR; TCRdb lists only in-frame clones, some missing. Of under 25,000 clones in the sample, roughly 64% are singletons; the top ten hold around 5.4%. This chain connects TRBV6-1 to TRBJ2-1; D unclear. The receptor was isolated from a human donor with non-small cell lung cancer. The sample comprised lung tumor tissue. Written as DNA, the CDR3 is TGTGCCAGCAGTGAAGGCTCTACTTACAATGAGCAGTTCTTC. Its protein product is CASSEGSTYNEQFF.